A single sample gave rise to the 26 T cell receptor beta chains below, sequenced in a study of OX40 agonist ivuxolimab in advanced cancers. The library relied on the immunoSEQ multiplex PCR assay. As stored in TCRdb, this immuneACCESS dataset retains in-frame rearrangements with V and J assigned. A fraction of the clones does not appear; measured against another copy, unresolved V genes explain less than half of the discrepancy, and the remainder lacks a known reason. The sample table lists approximately 90,000 clones, approximately 90% of them with a count of one. Of the sample, approximately 0.26% is held by the ten largest clones. This specimen consisted of CD4+ or CD8+ T cells sorted from blood, obtained in a trial of the OX40 agonist ivuxolimab. The origin of the receptors is an adult with an advanced solid tumor such as melanoma, head and neck, liver or kidney cancer.

CDR3 protein: CASRGQISGANVLTF. Here the CDR3 DNA reads TGTGCCAGCAGAGGACAGATCTCTGGGGCCAACGTCCTGACTTTC. V and J are TRBV6-1 and TRBJ2-6; TRBD1 is a possible D gene (6 bases). V was pared by 6 bases and J by 0 bases, with 9 bases between. This CDR3 spans 15 amino acids. Germline V gene lookup returns CDR1 MNHNS and CDR2 SASEGT.

V gene TRBV6-5 combines with J gene TRBJ1-1; D might be TRBD1 (6 bases). The CDR3 consists of 13 residues. Trimming pared 6 bases from V and 2 bases from J, leaving 10 bases between. Germline CDR1 is MNHEY and CDR2 is SVGAGI. The DNA of the CDR3 is TGTGCCAGCAGCTCAGGGGTTAACACTGAAGCTTTCTTT. Translated, it gives CASSSGVNTEAFF.

This CDR3 is CAISRPQETQYF. The CDR3 DNA sequence: TGTGCCATCAGTCGGCCGCAAGAGACCCAGTACTTC. The V and J genes are TRBV10-3 and TRBJ2-5; no clear D. Deletions cut 5 bases from V and 2 bases from J, with 6 bases between. This CDR3 comprises 12 residues. Germline CDR1 is ENHRY and CDR2 is SYGVKD.

The gene calls are TRBV6-4 and TRBJ1-5; D is ambiguous. This CDR3 is 14 amino acids long. CDR1 and CDR2 from the germline V gene are MRHNA and SNTAGT. V was shortened by 3 bases and J by 0 bases, with 6 bases between the two germline ends. The CDR3 coding sequence is TGTGCCAGCAGTGAGTATGGTAGCAATCAGCCCCAGCATTTT. Translating it yields CASSEYGSNQPQHF.

The V call is TRBV6-1, the J call TRBJ2-7; no reliable D call. CDR3 size: 11 residues. From germline, CDR1 is MNHNS and CDR2 SASEGT. The V end was cut by 4 bases, the J end by 5 bases, with 6 bases between. CDR3 coding DNA: TGTGCCAGCAGTGTAAGCAACGAGCAGTACTTC. Its translation is CASSVSNEQYF.

The V call is TRBV6-1, the J call TRBJ1-6; possible D gene TRBD1, 6 bases. The CDR3 is made up of 16 amino acids. Between the trimmed V and J ends, which lost 0 bases and 10 bases, there was a span of 16 bases. Per germline, CDR1 MNHNS and CDR2 SASEGT. The CDR3 region is CASSEARGRRGSPLHF. CDR3 coding DNA: TGTGCCAGCAGTGAAGCTCGGGGGCGGAGGGGGTCACCCCTCCACTTT.

This chain joins TRBV2 and TRBJ2-4; the match to TRBD1 covers 10 bases. Germline-derived CDR1 and CDR2 are SNHLY and FYNNEI. J was trimmed by 7 bases and V by 5 bases; bases with no gene match: 8. This CDR3 is 15 amino acids long. The CDR3 nucleotides read TGTGCCAGCAGTCCTCGACAGGGGGCCGGTAACATTCAGTACTTC. Amino acid sequence: CASSPRQGAGNIQYF.

The chain is built from TRBV7-3 and TRBJ2-3; no clear D. This CDR3 has 12 residues. The V and J ends lost 3 bases and 5 bases respectively, with 6 bases between them. The V gene's germline CDR1 is SGHTA and CDR2 FQGTGA. The CDR3: CASSFYGDTQYF. The CDR3 region has the DNA TGTGCCAGCAGCTTCTATGGAGATACGCAGTATTTT.

CDR3: CASTSRSYEQYF. The DNA of the CDR3 is TGTGCCAGTACCAGCCGATCCTACGAGCAGTACTTC. This rearrangement joins TRBV19 to TRBJ2-7; no definite D call. V was trimmed by 7 bases and J by 1 base, leaving 8 bases between them. CDR3 length: 12 amino acids. Germline CDR1 reads LNHDA; CDR2 reads SQIVND (reference sequence).

The chain has TRBV7-9 and TRBJ2-2; weak D call: TRBD1 (6 bases). Germline lookup yields CDR1 SEHNR and CDR2 FQNEAQ (reference sequence). Trimming cost V 6 bases and J 6 bases, with 17 bases left between them. CDR3 length equals 15 residues. The CDR3 DNA is TGTGCCAGCAGACCTTCCTCACAGGGAGCCGGGGAGCTGTTTTTT. As protein: CASRPSSQGAGELFF.

The CDR3 here is CASSQEARGEPQHF. The CDR3 DNA follows: TGCGCCAGCAGCCAAGAAGCCCGAGGGGAGCCCCAGCATTTT. The rearrangement links TRBV4-3 to TRBJ1-5, with TRBD1 as a possible D gene (5 bases). V gave up 0 bases and J gave up 8 bases, with 11 bases separating them. CDR3 size: 14 residues. Germline V CDR1 and CDR2: LGHNA, YSLEER.

The chain employs TRBV5-4 and TRBJ2-4; D not certain. CDR1 and CDR2 (germline): SGHNT, YYREEE (reference sequence). The CDR3 consists of 12 residues. V was trimmed by 1 base and J by 6 bases, leaving 5 bases between them. This CDR3 reads CASSLNRNIQYF. The CDR3 DNA reads TGTGCCAGCAGCTTGAACAGAAACATTCAGTACTTC.

Only a few counts were recorded for this clone. The J gene is TRBJ1-1, the V gene TRBV5-1; possibly TRBD1 for D (5 bases). V lost 3 bases and J lost 2, with 11 bases in between. The CDR3 sequence is 14 residues long. Per the germline V gene, CDR1 is SGHRS and CDR2 is YFSETQ. Here the CDR3 DNA reads TGCGCCAGCAGCTGGGGGGACTTAAACACTGAAGCTTTCTTT. Translation: CASSWGDLNTEAFF.

This clone was seen only a few times. The J gene is TRBJ2-3, the V gene TRBV5-8, with TRBD2 matching over 9 bases. CDR1 and CDR2 from the germline V gene are SGHTS and YDEGEE. The CDR3 runs to 14 residues. Germline trimming cut 4 bases from V and 1 base from J; bases unmatched to any gene: 1. The chain's CDR3 is CASSRGGGTDTQYF. CDR3 in DNA: TGTGCCAGCAGCCGCGGGGGGGGCACAGATACGCAGTATTTT.

This rearrangement joins TRBV7-3 to TRBJ2-3; D tentatively reads TRBD1 or TRBD2 (7 bases each). Germline values: CDR1 SGHTA, CDR2 FQGTGA. V was shortened by 0 bases and J by 4 bases, with 14 bases between the two germline ends. This CDR3 contains 16 residues. The DNA for the CDR3 is TGTGCCAGCAGCTTAACCGCAGGGGGAGGGGCAGATACGCAGTATTTT. It encodes CASSLTAGGGADTQYF.

This clone was seen just once. The J gene is TRBJ1-6, the V gene TRBV5-1; the D is unclear. Trimming left V 0 bases short and J 0 bases short, with 13 bases between. The CDR3 is made up of 18 amino acids. Germline-derived CDR1 and CDR2 are SGHRS and YFSETQ. DNA of the CDR3: TGCGCCAGCAGCTTGGCCCGGGGAGCCAGCTCCTATAATTCACCCCTCCACTTT. Translating gives CASSLARGASSYNSPLHF.

The V gene is TRBV19, the J gene TRBJ2-5, with 8 bases fitting TRBD2. V trimming: 1 base; J trimming: 0 bases; junction bases outside the gene matches: 4. The germline V gene encodes CDR1 LNHDA and CDR2 SQIVND (reference sequence). The CDR3 is 16 residues long. The CDR3 protein is CASSIGGGRYQETQYF. The CDR3, as DNA: TGTGCCAGTAGTATAGGCGGGGGGCGGTACCAAGAGACCCAGTACTTC.

This clone was detected a few times. Its ends do not fully match the called genes, so a read error is possible. The rearrangement joins TRBV7-7 to TRBJ1-6; 11 bases agree with TRBD1. This CDR3 contains 15 residues. The germline gives CDR1 SSHAT, CDR2 FNYEAQ (reference sequence). CDR3 loop: CASSAGQGANSPLHF. The CDR3 DNA is TGTGCTAGCAGCGCAGGACAGGGGGCCAATTCACCCCTCCACTTT.

V and J are TRBV18 and TRBJ2-1; TRBD2 matches at 8 bases. Per the germline V gene, CDR1 is KGHSH and CDR2 is LQKENI. This CDR3 spans 15 amino acids. The J segment lost 2 bases and the V segment lost 5 bases, leaving 5 bases of the junction unmatched. CDR3 sequence: CASSSRGDAYNEQFF. The CDR3 bases are TGTGCCAGCTCATCGCGGGGGGACGCCTACAATGAGCAGTTCTTC. The full variable domain, with the rest looked up from reference TRBV18 and TRBJ2-1, is NAGVMQNPRHLVRRRGQEARLRCSPMKGHSHVYWYRQLPEEGLKFMVYLQKENIIDESGMPKERFSAEFPKEGPSILRIQQVVRGDSAAYFCASSSRGDAYNEQFFGPGTRLTVL.

CDR3 sequence (DNA): TGTGCCAGCAGCTTGCGACGGACACCTTTTTCTAGCACAGATACGCAGTATTTT. Amino acid sequence: CASSLRRTPFSSTDTQYF. This chain joins TRBV5-4 and TRBJ2-3; D is possibly TRBD1 (5 bases). The CDR3 spans 18 residues. CDR1 and CDR2 from the germline V gene are SGHNT and YYREEE (reference sequence). Trimming took 1 base from V and 0 from J, leaving 18 bases between them. The whole variable domain, remainder taken from reference TRBV5-4 and TRBJ2-3, is ETGVTQSPTHLIKTRGQQVTLRCSSQSGHNTVSWYQQALGQGPQFIFQYYREEENGRGNFPPRFSGLQFPNYSSELNVNALELDDSALYLCASSLRRTPFSSTDTQYFGPGTRLTVL.

The gene calls are TRBV11-2 and TRBJ1-1, with D perhaps matching TRBD1 (5 bases). Trimming shortened V by 0 bases and J by 5 bases, and 10 bases separated the two germline ends. CDR1 and CDR2 from the germline V gene are SGHAT and FQNNGV. The CDR3 is 14 amino acids. This chain's CDR3 is CASSLERGITEAFF. The CDR3 DNA sequence: TGTGCCAGCAGCTTAGAGAGGGGCATAACTGAAGCTTTCTTT.

The chain has TRBV21-1 and TRBJ1-5. TRBV21-1 is labeled a pseudogene. The length of the CDR3 is 16 residues. In DNA form, the CDR3 reads TGTGCCAGCAGCCCGAGGGGGGCATCGGGGAATCAGCCCCAGCATTTT. This codes for CASSPRGASGNQPQHF.

V gene TRBV29-1 combines with J gene TRBJ2-1; TRBD2 matches at 9 bases. CDR3 size: 16 residues. CDR1 is SQVTM and CDR2 is ANQGSEA in the germline V gene. J lost 10 bases, V lost 6 bases, and 19 bases had no gene match. CDR3 sequence: CSVRRGSGGEPGEQFF. The CDR3 bases are TGCAGCGTCAGGAGAGGTAGCGGGGGTGAGCCGGGAGAGCAGTTCTTC.

This chain connects TRBV18 to TRBJ2-2; D not resolved. Germline lookup yields CDR1 KGHSH and CDR2 LQKENI. This CDR3 has 17 amino acids. The V gene lost 2 bases and the J gene lost 0 bases, with 13 bases spanning the gap. The CDR3 region has the DNA TGTGCCAGCTCACCAGAAGGTCGTCTAACGAACACCGGGGAGCTGTTTTTT. Translated, it gives CASSPEGRLTNTGELFF.

V usage is TRBV5-4 and J usage is TRBJ2-5, with 10 nucleotides matching TRBD1. CDR1 is SGHNT, CDR2 YYREEE, per germline (reference sequence). V lost 3 bases, J lost 5 bases, and 1 base stayed unmatched. This CDR3 has 13 residues. The chain's CDR3 is CASSWGQGETQYF. The CDR3 DNA reads TGTGCCAGCAGCTGGGGACAGGGGGAGACCCAGTACTTC.

Turning to this clone: Other DNA sequences in the sample encode the same CDR3. The gene calls are TRBV5-4 and TRBJ1-1, with D possibly being TRBD1 (6 bases). V lost 2 bases and J lost 1, with 12 bases in between. The CDR3 is made up of 15 amino acids. Germline-derived CDR1 and CDR2 are SGHNT and YYREEE (reference sequence). This CDR3 is CASSLPGQTNTEAFF. The CDR3 DNA is TGTGCCAGCAGCTTACCCGGACAGACGAACACTGAAGCTTTCTTT.